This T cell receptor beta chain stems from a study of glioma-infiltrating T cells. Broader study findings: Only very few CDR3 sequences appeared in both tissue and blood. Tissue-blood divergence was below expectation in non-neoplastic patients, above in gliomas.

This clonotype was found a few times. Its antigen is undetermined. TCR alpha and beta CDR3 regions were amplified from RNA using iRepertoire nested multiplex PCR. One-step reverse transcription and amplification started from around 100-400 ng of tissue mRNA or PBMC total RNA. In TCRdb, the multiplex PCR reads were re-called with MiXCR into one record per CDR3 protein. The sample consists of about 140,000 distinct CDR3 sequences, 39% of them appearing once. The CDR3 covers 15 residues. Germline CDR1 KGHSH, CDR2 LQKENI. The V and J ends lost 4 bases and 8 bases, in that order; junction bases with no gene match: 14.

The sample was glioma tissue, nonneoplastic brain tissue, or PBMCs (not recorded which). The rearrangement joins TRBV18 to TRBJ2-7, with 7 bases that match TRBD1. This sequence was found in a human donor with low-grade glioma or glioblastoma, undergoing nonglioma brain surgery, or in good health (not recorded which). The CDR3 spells CASSQPPDREMKQYF. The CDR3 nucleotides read TGTGCCAGCTCACAACCCCCCGACAGGGAGATGAAGCAGTACTTC.